This T cell receptor beta chain was captured in a study of cytomegalovirus exposure and HLA in healthy donors. At the level of the study: In a later analysis, it was reported that the 120 or so validation repertoires had been produced on the same platform as the 670 or so repertoires belonging to the first cohort.

This CDR3 has 14 residues. Unmatched junction bases numbered 7, after V lost 3 bases and J lost 7 bases. Germline V gene lookup returns CDR1 MDHEN and CDR2 SYDVKM. TCRdb keeps only in-frame clones here, not all; method: immunoSEQ multiplex PCR. The sample has 100,000 to 150,000 clones; 85% to 90% are singletons. As regards this clone: Its antigen remains unknown.

The study, taken as a whole, reports: Across donors, most TCRs were seen rarely, yet some public ones were widespread. Through in vitro validation, a few CMV-associated chains were shown to be specific for CMV antigens.

The sequence derives from a woman aged 18-29 years in good health and CMV-seronegative. The sample was PBMCs. The chain has TRBV28 and TRBJ2-7; TRBD2 aligns across 9 bases. Written as DNA, the CDR3 is TGTGCCAGCAGTTTGACTAGCGGAAGGGGAGAGCAGTACTTC. It codes for CASSLTSGRGEQYF.